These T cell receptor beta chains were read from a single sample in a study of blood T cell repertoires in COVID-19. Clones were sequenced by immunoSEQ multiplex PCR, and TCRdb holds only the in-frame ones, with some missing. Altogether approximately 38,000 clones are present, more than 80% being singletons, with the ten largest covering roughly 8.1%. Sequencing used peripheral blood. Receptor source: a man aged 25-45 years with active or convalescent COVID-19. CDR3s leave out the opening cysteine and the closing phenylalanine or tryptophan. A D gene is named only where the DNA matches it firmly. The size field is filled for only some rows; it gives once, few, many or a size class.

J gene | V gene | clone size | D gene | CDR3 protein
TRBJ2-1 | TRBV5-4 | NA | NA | ASRDGTRDRNEQF
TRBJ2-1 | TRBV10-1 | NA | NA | ASSPDGMGEQF
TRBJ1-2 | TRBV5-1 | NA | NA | ASSLEAGINYGYT
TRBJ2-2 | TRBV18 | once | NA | ASSDSTNTGELF
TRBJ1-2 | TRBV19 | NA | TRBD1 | ASRRQGAGRDYGYT
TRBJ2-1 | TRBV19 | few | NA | ASSAGIAYNEQF
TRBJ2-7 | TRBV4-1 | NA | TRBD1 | ATRQGEGEQY
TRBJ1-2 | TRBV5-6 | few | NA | ASSPTGSKNGYT
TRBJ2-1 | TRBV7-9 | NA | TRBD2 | ASSFVPGLAGVHEQF
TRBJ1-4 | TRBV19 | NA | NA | ASSIDGGSSRLF
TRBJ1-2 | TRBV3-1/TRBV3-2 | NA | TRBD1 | ASSQDRSYT
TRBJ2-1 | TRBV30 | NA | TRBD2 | AWSREDNEQF
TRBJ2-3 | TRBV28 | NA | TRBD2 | ASSPTVAGKANTQY
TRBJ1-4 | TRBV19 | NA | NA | ASSSPAGNEKLF
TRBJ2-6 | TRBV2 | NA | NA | ASFAAGANVLT
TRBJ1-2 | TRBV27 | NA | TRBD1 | ASSPIDRGYGYT
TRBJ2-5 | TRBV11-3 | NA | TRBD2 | ASSRLLAGETQY
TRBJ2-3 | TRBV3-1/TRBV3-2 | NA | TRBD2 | ASSNGRGSTDTQY
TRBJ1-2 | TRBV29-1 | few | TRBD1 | STKTGGFYGYT
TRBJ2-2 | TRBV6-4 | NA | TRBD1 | ASSPDRGVPTGELF
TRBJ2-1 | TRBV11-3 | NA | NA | ASSLAGSYNEQF
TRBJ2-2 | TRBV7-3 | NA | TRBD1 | ASSARTGVTGELF
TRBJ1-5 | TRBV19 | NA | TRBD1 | ASRVVGGLGQPQH
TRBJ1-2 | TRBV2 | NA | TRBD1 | ASSGRQGDGYT
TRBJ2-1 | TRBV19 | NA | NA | ASSISAQGDEQF
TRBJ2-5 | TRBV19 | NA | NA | ASSIHGTLQETQY
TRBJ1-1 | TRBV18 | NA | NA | ASSPSHRDEAF
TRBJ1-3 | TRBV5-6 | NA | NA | ASSLETTGNTIY
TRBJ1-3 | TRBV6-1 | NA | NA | ASSEDGRGGNTIY
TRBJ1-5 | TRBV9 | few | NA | ASSVGWGGNQPQH
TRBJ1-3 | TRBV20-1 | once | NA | SALLGNTIY
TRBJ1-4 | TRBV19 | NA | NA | ASTYHGGATNEKLF
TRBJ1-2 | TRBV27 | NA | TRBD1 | ASRAGTGAPFGYT
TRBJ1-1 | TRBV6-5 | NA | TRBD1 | ASSQTGMGTEAF
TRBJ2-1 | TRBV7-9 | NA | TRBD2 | ASSLTAGDRNEQF
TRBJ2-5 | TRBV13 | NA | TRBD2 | ASSPRLAGGTETQY
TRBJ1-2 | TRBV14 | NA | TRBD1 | ASSSGTGGFGYT